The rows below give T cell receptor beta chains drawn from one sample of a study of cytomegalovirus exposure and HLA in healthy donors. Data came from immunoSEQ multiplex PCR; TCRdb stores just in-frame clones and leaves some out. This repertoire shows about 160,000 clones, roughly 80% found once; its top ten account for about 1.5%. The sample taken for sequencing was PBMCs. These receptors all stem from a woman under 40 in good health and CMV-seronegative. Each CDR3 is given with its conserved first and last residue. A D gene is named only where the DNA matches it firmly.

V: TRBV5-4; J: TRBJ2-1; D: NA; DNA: TGTGCCAGCAGCTTGGGGCAGGGAAGGATCAATGAGCAGTTCTTC; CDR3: CASSLGQGRINEQFF
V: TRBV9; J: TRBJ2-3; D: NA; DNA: TGTGCCAGCAGCGTAGCTGGGGCCTCAGGAGATACGCAGTATTTT; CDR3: CASSVAGASGDTQYF
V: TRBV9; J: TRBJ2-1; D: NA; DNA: TGTGCCAGCAGCGTAGCATATTTCGGGAGTTTAGGTTTCAATGAGCAGTTCTTC; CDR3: CASSVAYFGSLGFNEQFF
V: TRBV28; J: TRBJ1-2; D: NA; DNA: TGTGCCAGCAACAAGCTTGTGGGGGGTGATGGCTACACCTTC; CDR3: CASNKLVGGDGYTF
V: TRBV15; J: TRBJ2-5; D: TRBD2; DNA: TGTGCCACCAGCAGAGATCGGGGGGGGGAGACCCAGTACTTC; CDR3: CATSRDRGGETQYF
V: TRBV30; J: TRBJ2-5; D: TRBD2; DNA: TGTGCCTGGACCAGCGGGAATGGGGGGACCCAGTACTTC; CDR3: CAWTSGNGGTQYF
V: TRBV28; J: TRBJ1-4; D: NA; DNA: TGTGCCAGCAGTTCGGGACAAGGGGAAAAACTGTTTTTT; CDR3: CASSSGQGEKLFF
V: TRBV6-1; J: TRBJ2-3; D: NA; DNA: TGTGCCAGCAGCCTTGGCCAAAGCACAGATACGCAGTATTTT; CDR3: CASSLGQSTDTQYF
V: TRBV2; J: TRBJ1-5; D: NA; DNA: TGTGCCACAAGCGGGGAACGGCAGCCCCAGCATTTT; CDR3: CATSGERQPQHF
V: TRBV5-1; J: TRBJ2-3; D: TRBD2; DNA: TGCGCCAGCAGCCCAGGGACTACCCTAAGCACAGATACGCAGTATTTT; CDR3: CASSPGTTLSTDTQYF
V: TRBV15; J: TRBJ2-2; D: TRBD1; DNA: TGTGCCACCAGCAGAGAAAAGCTAGGGACAGGGAACACCGGGGAGCTGTTTTTT; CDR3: CATSREKLGTGNTGELFF
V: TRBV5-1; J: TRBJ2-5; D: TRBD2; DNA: TGCGCCAGCAGCCGGGGGGGAGGTGAGACCCAGTACTTC; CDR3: CASSRGGGETQYF
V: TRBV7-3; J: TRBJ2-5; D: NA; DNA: TGTGCCAGCAGTCGGGGGTCCCAAGAGACCCAGTACTTC; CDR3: CASSRGSQETQYF
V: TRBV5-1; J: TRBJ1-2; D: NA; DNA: TGCGCCAGCAGCCTCCGACAGGCTGGTGGCTACACCTTC; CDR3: CASSLRQAGGYTF
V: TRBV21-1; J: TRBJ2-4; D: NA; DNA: TGTGCCAGCAGCAATAGGGGTTTGACAGCAGCCAAAAACATTCAGTACTTC; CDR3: CASSNRGLTAAKNIQYF